The clone carrying this TCR beta chain has at least ten counts. The target antigen is unknown. TCRdb re-called the reads through MiXCR, storing one row per CDR3 protein. This table holds roughly 280,000 distinct CDR3 sequences, roughly 15% found once. The germline gives CDR1 MDHEN, CDR2 SYDVKM. The CDR3 has 19 residues. J was trimmed by 1 base and V by 7 bases; bases with no gene match: 11. The source of the sample is a study of T cell repertoires in cytomegalovirus infection. Study-wide background: Evidence of both CMV infection and a matching HLA type came from public TCR beta signatures.

Broader study findings: The ex vivo response was dominated by HLA-C-restricted CMV-specific TCR beta clonotypes. Public TCR beta family frequency separated CMV-and-HLA carriers, including in an independent cohort.

This receptor was obtained from a human donor in good health (CMV status not recorded). Some clones in this sample may be carry-over from other donors' samples. The V and J genes are TRBV28 and TRBJ2-1, with TRBD2 matching 15 bases. Sequenced material: PBMCs. In DNA, the CDR3 is TGTGCCAGCACCCAATTTAAGGGACTAGCGGGGGGATCCTACAATGAGCAGTTCTTC. It encodes CASTQFKGLAGGSYNEQFF.